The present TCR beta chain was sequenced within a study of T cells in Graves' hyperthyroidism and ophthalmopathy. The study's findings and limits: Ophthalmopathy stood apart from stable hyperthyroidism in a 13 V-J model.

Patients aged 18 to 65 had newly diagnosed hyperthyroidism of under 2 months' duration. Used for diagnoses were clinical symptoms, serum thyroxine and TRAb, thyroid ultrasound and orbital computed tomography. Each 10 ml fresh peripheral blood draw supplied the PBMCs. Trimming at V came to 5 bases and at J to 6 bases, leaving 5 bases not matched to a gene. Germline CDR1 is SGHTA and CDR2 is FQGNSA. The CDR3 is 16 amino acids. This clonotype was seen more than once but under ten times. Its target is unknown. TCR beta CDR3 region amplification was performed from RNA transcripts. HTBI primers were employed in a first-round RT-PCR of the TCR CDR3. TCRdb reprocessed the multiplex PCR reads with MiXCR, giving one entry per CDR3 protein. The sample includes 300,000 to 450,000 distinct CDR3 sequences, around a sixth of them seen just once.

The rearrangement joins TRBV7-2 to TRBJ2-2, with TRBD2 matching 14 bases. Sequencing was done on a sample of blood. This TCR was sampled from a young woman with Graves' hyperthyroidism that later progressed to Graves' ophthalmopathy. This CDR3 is CASSIRLAGGSGELFF. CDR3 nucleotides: TGTGCCAGCAGCATCCGACTAGCGGGAGGGTCCGGGGAGCTGTTTTTT.